This T cell receptor beta chain is drawn from a study of OX40 agonist ivuxolimab in advanced cancers. Overall study context: Dose-escalation patients were diagnosed with hepatocellular carcinoma, melanoma, renal cell cancer or head and neck cancer.

Autoimmune disease history or systemic immunosuppression barred patients. As to this clone: Its antigen is unknown.

Repertoires were generated with immunoSEQ multiplex PCR, while TCRdb's copy carries only in-frame clones and drops some. The table lists 22,000 or so clones, around 78% of them singletons. The CDR3 is made up of 14 amino acids. V was trimmed by 3 bases and J by 6 bases, leaving 13 bases between them. Germline V lookup: CDR1 SGHNT, CDR2 YYREEE (reference sequence). Study conclusions and caveats: In a subset of nonresponders, normalized T-cell clonal expansion was also low.

The chain employs TRBV5-4 and TRBJ2-4; possible D gene TRBD1, 6 bases. The clonotype was recovered from an adult with an advanced solid tumor such as melanoma, head and neck, liver or kidney cancer. This sample comprised CD4+ or CD8+ T cells sorted from blood, obtained in a trial of the OX40 agonist ivuxolimab. CDR3 region: CASSSRTETNIQYF. The CDR3 bases are TGTGCCAGCAGCTCTAGGACAGAAACAAACATTCAGTACTTC.